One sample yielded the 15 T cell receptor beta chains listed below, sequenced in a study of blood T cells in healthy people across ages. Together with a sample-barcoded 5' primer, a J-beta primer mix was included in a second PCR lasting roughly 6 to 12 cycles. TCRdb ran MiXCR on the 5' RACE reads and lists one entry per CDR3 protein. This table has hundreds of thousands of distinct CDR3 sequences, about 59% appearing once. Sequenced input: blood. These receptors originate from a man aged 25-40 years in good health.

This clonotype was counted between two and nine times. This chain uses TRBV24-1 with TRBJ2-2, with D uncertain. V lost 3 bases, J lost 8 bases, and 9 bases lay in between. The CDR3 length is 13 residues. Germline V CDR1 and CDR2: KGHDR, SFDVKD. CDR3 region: CATSDRPTGELFF. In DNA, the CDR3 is TGTGCCACCAGTGATAGGCCAACGGGGGAGCTGTTTTTT.

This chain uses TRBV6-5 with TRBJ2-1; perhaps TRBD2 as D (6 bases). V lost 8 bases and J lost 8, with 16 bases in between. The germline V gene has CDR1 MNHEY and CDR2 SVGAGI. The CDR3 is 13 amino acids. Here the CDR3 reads CASGDFAVDEQFF. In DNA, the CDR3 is TGTGCCAGCGGGGACTTTGCCGTAGATGAGCAGTTCTTC.

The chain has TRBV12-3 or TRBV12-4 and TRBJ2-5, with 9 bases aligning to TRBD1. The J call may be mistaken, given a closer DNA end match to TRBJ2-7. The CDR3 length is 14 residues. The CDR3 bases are TGTGCCAGCAGTAACACAGGGGGCTACTACGAGCAGTACTTC. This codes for CASSNTGGYYEQYF.

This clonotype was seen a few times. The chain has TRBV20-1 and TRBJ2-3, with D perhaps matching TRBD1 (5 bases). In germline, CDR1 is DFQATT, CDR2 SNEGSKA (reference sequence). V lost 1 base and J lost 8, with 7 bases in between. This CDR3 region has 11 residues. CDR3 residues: CSARGQPTQYF. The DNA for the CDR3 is TGCAGTGCTAGAGGACAGCCTACGCAGTATTTT.

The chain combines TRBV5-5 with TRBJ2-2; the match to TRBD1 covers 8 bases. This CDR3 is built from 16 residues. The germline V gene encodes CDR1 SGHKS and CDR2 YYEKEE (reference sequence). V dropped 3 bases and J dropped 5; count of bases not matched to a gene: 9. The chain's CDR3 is CASSYPTGVGTGELFF. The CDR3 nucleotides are TGTGCCAGCAGCTACCCGACAGGGGTAGGGACCGGGGAGCTGTTTTTT.

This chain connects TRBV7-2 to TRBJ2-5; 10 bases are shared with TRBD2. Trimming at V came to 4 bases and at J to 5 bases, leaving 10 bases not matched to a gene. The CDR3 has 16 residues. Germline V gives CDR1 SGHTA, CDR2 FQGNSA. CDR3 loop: CASSSDASGGRETQYF. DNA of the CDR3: TGTGCCAGCAGCTCCGATGCTAGCGGGGGAAGGGAGACCCAGTACTTC.

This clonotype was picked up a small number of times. The CDR3 DNA follows: TGTGCCACCAGTGACCGGGACTCCTCCTACAATGAGCAGTTCTTC. Encoded protein: CATSDRDSSYNEQFF. The chain carries TRBV24-1 and TRBJ2-1, with D tentatively TRBD2 (6 bases). V was pared by 4 bases and J by 0 bases, with 9 bases between. In germline, CDR1 is KGHDR, CDR2 SFDVKD. CDR3 length: 15 amino acids.

The CDR3: CASPPQRGVYNEQFF. DNA for the CDR3: TGTGCCAGTCCCCCCCAGCGGGGTGTCTACAATGAGCAGTTCTTC. The chain recombines TRBV28 with TRBJ2-1; 7 bases are a match to TRBD2. V lost 9 bases to trimming and J lost 3 bases; unmatched junction nucleotides: 11. The CDR3 runs 15 residues. The V gene's germline CDR1 is MDHEN and CDR2 SYDVKM.

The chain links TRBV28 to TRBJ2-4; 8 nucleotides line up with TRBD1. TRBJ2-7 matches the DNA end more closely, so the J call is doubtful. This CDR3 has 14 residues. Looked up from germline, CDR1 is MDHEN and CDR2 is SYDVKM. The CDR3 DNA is TGTGCCAGCACCTCGGGACAGGTAGCCTACGAGCAGTACTTC. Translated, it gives CASTSGQVAYEQYF.

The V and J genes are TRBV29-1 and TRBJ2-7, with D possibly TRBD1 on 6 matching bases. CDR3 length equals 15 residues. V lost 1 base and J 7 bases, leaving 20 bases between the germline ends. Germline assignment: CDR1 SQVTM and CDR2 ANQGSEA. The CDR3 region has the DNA TGCAGCGTTGAAGGGAAAGGGCAGGGGTTCGCTGAGCAGTACTTC. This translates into CSVEGKGQGFAEQYF.

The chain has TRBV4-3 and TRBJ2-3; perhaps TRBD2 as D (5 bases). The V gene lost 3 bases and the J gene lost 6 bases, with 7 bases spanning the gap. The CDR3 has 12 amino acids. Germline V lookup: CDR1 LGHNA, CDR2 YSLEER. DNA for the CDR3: TGCGCCAGCAGCCACGGAGGTGATACGCAGTATTTT. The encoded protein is CASSHGGDTQYF.

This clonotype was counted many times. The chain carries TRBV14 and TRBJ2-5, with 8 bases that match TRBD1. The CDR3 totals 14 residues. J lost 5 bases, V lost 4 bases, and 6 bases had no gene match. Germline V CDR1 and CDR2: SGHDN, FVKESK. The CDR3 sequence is CASSPWTGRETQYF. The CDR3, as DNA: TGTGCCAGCAGCCCGTGGACAGGGCGGGAGACCCAGTACTTC.

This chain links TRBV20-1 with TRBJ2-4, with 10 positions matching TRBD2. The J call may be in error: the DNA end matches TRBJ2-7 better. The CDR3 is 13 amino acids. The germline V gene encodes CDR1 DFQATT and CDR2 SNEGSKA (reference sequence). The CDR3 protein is CSARTSGTYEQYF. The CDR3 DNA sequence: TGCAGTGCTCGGACTAGCGGAACCTACGAGCAGTACTTC.

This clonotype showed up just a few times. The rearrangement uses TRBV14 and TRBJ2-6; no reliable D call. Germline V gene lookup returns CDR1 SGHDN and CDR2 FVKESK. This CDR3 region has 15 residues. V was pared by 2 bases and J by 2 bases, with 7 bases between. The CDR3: CASSQNSPGANVLTF. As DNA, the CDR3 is TGTGCCAGCAGCCAAAACAGTCCTGGGGCCAACGTCCTGACTTTC.

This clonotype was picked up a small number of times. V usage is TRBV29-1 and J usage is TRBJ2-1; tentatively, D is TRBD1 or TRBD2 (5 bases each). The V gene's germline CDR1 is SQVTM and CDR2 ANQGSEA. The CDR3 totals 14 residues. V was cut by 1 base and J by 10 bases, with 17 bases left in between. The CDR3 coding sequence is TGCAGCGTTGAAGTAGGGACGGCGCTCCGGGAGCAGTTCTTC. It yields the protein CSVEVGTALREQFF.